Below are 3 T cell receptor beta chains sequenced from a single sample in a study of patients and donors after allogeneic stem cell transplantation. TCRdb re-called the RT-PCR reads with MiXCR, one entry per CDR3 protein. The sample contains roughly 140,000 distinct CDR3 sequences, approximately 35% of which appear only once. The source material was blood, either unsorted or a sorted T cell fraction (not recorded which). The origin of the receptors is a human donor who was either an allogeneic HSCT recipient or a stem cell or donor lymphocyte infusion donor (not recorded which). It is not recorded whose cells these are; they may come from a transplant donor.

This clonotype was recorded a few times. The chain employs TRBV6-2 or TRBV6-3 and TRBJ1-2; D is unclear. This CDR3 spans 11 amino acids. The V end lost 7 bases, the J end lost 6 bases, and 9 bases lay between the germline ends. The germline V gene encodes CDR1 MNHEY and CDR2 SVGEGT. The CDR3 sequence is CASKLNDGYTF. The DNA of the CDR3 is TGTGCCAGCAAGCTGAATGATGGCTACACCTTC.

The chain combines TRBV5-1 with TRBJ1-3; D ambiguous. Trimming left V 3 bases short and J 4 bases short, with 11 bases between. The germline V gene has CDR1 SGHRS and CDR2 YFSETQ. The CDR3 spans 14 residues. The CDR3 protein is CASSWAGDGNTIYF. As DNA, the CDR3 is TGCGCCAGCAGCTGGGCCGGAGACGGAAACACCATATATTTT.

This clonotype was counted a few times. The rearrangement uses TRBV4-3 and TRBJ1-1; perhaps TRBD1 as D (5 bases). From germline, CDR1 is LGHNA and CDR2 YSLEER. V was clipped by 3 bases and J by 1 base, with 12 bases between them. This CDR3 has 15 amino acids. The CDR3 DNA sequence: TGCGCCAGCAGCCAGCGCCGGGACCCGAACACTGAAGCTTTCTTT. This codes for CASSQRRDPNTEAFF.